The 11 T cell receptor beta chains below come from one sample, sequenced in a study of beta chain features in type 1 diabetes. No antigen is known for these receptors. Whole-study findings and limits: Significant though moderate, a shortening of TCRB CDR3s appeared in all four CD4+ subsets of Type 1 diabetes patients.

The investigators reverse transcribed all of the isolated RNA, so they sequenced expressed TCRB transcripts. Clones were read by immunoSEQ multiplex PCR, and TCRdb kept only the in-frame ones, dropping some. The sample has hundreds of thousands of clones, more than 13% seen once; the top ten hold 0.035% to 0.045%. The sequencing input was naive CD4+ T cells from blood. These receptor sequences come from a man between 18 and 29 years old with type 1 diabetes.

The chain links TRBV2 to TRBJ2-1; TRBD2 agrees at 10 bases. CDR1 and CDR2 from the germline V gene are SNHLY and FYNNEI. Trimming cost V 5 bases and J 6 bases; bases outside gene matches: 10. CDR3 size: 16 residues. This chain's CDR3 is CASSPGLAGVGNEQFF. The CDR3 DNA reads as TGTGCCAGCAGTCCCGGCCTAGCGGGAGTGGGCAATGAGCAGTTCTTC.

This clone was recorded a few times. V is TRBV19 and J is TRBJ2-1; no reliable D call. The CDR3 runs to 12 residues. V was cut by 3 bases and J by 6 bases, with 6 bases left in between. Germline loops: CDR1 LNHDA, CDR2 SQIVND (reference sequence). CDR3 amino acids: CASSIQANEQFF. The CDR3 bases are TGTGCCAGTAGTATCCAGGCCAATGAGCAGTTCTTC.

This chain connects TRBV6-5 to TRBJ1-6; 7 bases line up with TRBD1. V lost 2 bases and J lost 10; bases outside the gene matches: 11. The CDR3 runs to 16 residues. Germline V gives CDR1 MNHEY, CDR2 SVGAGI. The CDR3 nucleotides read TGTGCCAGCAGTTACGGCGCTGGGGGACAGTTCTCACCCCTCCACTTT. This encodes CASSYGAGGQFSPLHF.

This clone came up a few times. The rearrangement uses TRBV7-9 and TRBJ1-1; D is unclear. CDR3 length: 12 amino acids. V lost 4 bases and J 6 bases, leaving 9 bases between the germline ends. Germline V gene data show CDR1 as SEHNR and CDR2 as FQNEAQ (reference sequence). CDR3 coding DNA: TGTGCCAGCAGCTACTCGACTGCTGAAGCTTTCTTT. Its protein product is CASSYSTAEAFF. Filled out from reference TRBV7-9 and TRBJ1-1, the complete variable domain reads DTGVSQNPRHKITKRGQNVTFRCDPISEHNRLYWYRQTLGQGPEFLTYFQNEAQLEKSRLLSDRFSAERPKGSFSTLEIQRTEQGDSAMYLCASSYSTAEAFFGQGTRLTVV.

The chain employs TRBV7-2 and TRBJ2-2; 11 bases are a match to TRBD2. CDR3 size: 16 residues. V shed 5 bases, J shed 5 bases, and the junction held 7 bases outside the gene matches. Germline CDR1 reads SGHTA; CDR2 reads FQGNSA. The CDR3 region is CASSLWTSGSTGELFF. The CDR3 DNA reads TGTGCCAGCAGCCTATGGACTAGCGGGTCAACCGGGGAGCTGTTTTTT.

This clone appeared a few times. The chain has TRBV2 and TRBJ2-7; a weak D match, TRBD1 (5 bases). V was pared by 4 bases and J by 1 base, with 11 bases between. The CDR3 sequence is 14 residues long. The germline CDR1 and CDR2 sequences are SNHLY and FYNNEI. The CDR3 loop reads CASSATGGSYEQYF. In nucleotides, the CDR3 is TGTGCCAGCAGTGCAACAGGTGGGTCCTACGAGCAGTACTTC.

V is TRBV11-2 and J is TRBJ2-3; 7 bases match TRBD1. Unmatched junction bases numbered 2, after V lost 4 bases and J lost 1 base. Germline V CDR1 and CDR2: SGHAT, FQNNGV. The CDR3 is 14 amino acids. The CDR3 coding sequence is TGTGCCAGCAGCTCAGACAGGGGCACAGATACGCAGTATTTT. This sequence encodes CASSSDRGTDTQYF.

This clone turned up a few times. CDR3 amino acids: CASNQRLQWREQYF. The CDR3, as DNA: TGTGCCAGCAACCAACGCCTTCAGTGGAGGGAGCAGTACTTC. V is TRBV6-6 and J is TRBJ2-7; D perhaps matches TRBD2 (5 bases). V was clipped by 7 bases and J by 7 bases, with 20 bases between them. The CDR3 covers 14 residues. Per germline, CDR1 MNHNY and CDR2 SVGAGI (reference sequence).

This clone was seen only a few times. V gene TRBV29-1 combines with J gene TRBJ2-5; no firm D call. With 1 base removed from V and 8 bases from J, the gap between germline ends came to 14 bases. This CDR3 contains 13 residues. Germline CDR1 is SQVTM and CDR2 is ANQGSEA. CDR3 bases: TGCAGCGTTGAAGTTATGGGTCCAGAAACCCAGTACTTC. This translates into CSVEVMGPETQYF. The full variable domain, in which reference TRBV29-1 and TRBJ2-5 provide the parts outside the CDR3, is SAVISQKPSRDICQRGTSLTIQCQVDSQVTMMFWYRQQPGQSLTLIATANQGSEATYESGFVIDKFPISRPNLTFSTLTVSNMSPEDSSIYLCSVEVMGPETQYFGPGTRLLVL.

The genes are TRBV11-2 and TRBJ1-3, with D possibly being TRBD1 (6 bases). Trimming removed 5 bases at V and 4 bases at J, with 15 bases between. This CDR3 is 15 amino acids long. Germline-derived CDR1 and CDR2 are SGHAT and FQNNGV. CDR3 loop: CASSPLRGRGNTIYF. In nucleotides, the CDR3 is TGTGCCAGCAGCCCGCTTCGGGGGCGGGGAAACACCATATATTTT. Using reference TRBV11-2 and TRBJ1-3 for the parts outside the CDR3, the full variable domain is EAGVAQSPRYKIIEKRQSVAFWCNPISGHATLYWYQQILGQGPKLLIQFQNNGVVDDSQLPKDRFSAERLKGVDSTLKIQPAKLEDSAVYLCASSPLRGRGNTIYFGEGSWLTVV.

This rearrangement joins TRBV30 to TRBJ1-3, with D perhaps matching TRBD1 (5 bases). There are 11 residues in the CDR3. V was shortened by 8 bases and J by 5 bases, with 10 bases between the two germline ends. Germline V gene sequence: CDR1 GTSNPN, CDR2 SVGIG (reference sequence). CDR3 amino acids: CAGTVRNTIYF. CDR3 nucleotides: TGTGCCGGGACTGTGAGAAACACCATATATTTT.